This T cell receptor beta chain is drawn from a study of OX40 agonist ivuxolimab in advanced cancers. The overall study: Three patients had partial responses: one hepatocellular carcinoma, two cutaneous melanoma.

Study outcomes and limitations: With doses of 0.1 to 3.0 mg/kg, CD4+ and CD8+ blood T cells had undergone clonal expansion by week 6.

Using immunoSEQ multiplex PCR, the repertoire was profiled, and TCRdb retains in-frame clones only, with some absent. The sample contains 85,000 to 100,000 clones, roughly 85% of which appear only once. Patients had blood sampled at baseline and again on cycle 4 day 1 and cycle 7 day 1. The CDR3 contains 20 residues. Per germline, CDR1 MNHEY and CDR2 SMNVEV (reference sequence). The V and J ends lost 6 bases and 1 base, in that order; junction bases with no gene match: 21. A note on this clone: The antigen is unknown.

The sequence was obtained from an adult with an advanced solid tumor such as melanoma, head and neck, liver or kidney cancer. Sequences were derived from CD4+ or CD8+ T cells sorted from blood, sampled in a trial of the OX40 agonist ivuxolimab. The chain joins TRBV27 to TRBJ1-1; the match to TRBD1 covers 9 bases. CDR3 sequence reads: CASSPWGVGTGLSRNTEAFF. The CDR3, as DNA: TGTGCCAGCAGCCCCTGGGGGGTCGGGACAGGGCTCTCTAGGAACACTGAAGCTTTCTTT.